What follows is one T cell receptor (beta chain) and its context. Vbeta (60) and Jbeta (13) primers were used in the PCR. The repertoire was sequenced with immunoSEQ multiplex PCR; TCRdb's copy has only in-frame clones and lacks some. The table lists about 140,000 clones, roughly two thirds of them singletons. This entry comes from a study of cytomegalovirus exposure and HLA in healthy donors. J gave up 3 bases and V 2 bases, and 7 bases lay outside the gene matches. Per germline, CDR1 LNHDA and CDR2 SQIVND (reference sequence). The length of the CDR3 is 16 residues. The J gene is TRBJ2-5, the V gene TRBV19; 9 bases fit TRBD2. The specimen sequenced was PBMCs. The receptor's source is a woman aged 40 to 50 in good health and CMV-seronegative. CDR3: CASSITSGGNEETQYF. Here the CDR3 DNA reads TGTGCCAGTAGTATAACGAGCGGGGGGAATGAAGAGACCCAGTACTTC.